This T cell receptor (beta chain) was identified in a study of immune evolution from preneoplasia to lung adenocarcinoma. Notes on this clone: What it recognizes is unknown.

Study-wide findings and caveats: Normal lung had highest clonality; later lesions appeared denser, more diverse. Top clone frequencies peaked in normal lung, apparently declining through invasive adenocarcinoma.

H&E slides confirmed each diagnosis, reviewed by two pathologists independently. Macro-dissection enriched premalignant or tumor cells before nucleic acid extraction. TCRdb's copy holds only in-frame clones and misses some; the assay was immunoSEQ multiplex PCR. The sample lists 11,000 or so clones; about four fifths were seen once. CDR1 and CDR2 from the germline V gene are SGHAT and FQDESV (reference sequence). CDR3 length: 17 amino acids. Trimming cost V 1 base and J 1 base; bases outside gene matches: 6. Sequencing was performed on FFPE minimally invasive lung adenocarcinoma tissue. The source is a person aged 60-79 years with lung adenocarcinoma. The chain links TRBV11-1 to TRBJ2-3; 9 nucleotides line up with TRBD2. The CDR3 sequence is CASSLGGGAPRTDTQYF. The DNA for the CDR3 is TGTGCCAGCAGCTTAGGCGGGGGGGCCCCTCGCACAGATACGCAGTATTTT.